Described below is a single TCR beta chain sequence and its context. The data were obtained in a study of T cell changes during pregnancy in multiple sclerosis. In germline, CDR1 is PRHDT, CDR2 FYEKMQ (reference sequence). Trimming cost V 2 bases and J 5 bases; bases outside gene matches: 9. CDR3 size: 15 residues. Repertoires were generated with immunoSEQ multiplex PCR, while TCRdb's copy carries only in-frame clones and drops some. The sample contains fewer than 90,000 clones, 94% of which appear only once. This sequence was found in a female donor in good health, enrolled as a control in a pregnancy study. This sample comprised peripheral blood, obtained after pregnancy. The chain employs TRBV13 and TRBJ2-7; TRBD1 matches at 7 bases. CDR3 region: CASSLLEGAGNEQYF. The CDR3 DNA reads TGTGCCAGCAGCTTATTAGAGGGGGCTGGGAACGAGCAGTACTTC.